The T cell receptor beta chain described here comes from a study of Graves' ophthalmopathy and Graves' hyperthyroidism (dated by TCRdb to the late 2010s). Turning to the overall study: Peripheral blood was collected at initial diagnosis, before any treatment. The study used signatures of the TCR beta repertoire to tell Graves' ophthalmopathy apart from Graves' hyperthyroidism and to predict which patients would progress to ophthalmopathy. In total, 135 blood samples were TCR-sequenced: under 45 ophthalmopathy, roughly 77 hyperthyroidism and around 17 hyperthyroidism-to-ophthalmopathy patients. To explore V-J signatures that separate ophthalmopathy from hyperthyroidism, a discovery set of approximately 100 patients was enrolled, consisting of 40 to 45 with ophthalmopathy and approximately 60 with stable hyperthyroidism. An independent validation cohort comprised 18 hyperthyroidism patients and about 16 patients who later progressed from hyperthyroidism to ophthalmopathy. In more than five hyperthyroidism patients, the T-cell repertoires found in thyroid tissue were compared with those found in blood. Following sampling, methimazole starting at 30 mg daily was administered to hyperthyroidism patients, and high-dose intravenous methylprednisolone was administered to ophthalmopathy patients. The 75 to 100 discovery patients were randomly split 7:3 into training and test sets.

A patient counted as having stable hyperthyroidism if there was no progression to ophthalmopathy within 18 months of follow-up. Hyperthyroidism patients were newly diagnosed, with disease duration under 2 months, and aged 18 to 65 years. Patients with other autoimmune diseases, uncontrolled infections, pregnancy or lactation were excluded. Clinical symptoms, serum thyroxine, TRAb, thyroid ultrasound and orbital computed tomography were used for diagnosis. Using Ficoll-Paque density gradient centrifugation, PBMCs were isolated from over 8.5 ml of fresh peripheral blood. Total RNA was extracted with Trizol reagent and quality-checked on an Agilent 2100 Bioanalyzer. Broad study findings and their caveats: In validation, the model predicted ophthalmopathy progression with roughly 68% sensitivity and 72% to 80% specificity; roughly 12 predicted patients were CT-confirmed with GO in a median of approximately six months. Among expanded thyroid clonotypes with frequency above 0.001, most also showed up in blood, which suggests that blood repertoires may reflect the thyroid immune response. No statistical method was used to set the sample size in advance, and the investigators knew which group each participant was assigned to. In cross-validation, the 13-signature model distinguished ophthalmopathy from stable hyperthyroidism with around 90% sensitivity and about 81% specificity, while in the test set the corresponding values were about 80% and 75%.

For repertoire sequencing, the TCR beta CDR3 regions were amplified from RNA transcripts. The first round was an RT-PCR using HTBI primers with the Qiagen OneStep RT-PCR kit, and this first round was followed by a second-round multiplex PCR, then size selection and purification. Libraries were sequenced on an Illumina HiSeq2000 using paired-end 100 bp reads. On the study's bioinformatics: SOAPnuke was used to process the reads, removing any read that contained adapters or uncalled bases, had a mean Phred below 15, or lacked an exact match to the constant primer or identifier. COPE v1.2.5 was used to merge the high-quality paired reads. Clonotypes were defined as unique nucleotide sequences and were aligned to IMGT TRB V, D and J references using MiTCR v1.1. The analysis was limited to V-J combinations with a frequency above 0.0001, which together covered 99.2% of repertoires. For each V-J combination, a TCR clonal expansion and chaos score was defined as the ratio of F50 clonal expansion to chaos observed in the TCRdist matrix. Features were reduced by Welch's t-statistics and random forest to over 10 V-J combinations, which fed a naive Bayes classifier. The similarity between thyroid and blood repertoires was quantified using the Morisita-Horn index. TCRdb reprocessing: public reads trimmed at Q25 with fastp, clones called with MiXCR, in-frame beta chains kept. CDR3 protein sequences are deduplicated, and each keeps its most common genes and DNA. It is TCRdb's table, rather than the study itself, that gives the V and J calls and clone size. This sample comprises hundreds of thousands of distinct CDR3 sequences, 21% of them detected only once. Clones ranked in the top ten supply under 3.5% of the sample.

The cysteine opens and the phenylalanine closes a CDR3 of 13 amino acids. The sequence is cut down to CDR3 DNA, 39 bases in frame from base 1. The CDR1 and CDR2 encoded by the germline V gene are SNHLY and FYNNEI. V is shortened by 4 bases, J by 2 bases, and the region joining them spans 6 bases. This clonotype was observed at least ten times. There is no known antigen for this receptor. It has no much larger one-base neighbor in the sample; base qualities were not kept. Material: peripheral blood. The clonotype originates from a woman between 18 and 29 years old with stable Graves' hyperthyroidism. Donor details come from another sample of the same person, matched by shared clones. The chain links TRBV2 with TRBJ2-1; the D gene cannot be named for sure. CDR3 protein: CASSADTYNEQFF. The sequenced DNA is TGTGCCAGCAGTGCGGATACCTACAATGAGCAGTTCTTC.